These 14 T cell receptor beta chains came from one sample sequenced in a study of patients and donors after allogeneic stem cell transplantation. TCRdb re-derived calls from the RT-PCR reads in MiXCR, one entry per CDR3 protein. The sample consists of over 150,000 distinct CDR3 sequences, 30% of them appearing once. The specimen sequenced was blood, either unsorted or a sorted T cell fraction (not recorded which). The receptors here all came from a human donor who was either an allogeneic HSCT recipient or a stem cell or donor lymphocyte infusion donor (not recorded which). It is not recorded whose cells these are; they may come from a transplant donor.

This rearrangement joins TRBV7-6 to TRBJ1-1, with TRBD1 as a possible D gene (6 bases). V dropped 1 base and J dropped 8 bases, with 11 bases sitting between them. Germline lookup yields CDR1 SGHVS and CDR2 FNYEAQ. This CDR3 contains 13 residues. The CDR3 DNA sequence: TGTGCCAGCAGCTTAGAGGTAGGGACAGAAGCTTTCTTT. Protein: CASSLEVGTEAFF.

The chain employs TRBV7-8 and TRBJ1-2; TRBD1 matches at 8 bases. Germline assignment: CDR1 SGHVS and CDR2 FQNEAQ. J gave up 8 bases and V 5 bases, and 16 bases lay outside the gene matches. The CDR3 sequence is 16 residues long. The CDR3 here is CASSPRKRQGRGGYTF. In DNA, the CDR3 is TGTGCCAGCAGCCCCCGTAAAAGACAGGGGCGGGGAGGCTACACCTTC.

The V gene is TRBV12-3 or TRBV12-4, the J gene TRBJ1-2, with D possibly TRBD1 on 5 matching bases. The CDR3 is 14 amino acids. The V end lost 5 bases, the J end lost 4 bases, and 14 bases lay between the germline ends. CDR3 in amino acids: CASSLPGLPYGYTF. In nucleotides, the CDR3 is TGTGCCAGCAGTCTCCCAGGGTTACCCTATGGCTACACCTTC.

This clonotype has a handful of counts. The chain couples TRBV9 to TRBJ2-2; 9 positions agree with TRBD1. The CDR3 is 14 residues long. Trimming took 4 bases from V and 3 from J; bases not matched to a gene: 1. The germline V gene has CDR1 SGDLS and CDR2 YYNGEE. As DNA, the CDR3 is TGTGCCAGCAGCCGGACAGGGGACACCGGGGAGCTGTTTTTT. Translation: CASSRTGDTGELFF.

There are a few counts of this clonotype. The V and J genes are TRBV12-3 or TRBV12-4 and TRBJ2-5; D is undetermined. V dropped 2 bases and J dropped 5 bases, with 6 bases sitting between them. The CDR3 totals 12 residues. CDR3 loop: CASSLFGETQYF. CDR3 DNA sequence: TGTGCCAGCAGTTTATTCGGGGAGACCCAGTACTTC.

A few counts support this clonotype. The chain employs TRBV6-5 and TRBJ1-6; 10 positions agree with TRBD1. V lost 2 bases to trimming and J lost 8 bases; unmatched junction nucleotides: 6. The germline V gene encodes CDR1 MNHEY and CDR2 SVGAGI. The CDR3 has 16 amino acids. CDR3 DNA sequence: TGTGCCAGCAGTTACAAGGGACAGGGGTTTCATTCACCCCTCCACTTT. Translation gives CASSYKGQGFHSPLHF.

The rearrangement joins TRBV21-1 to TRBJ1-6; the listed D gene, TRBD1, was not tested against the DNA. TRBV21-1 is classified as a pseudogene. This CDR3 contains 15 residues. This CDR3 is CASSKSRGGNSPLHF. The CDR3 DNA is TGTGCCAGCAGCAAAAGCAGGGGAGGTAATTCACCCCTCCACTTT.

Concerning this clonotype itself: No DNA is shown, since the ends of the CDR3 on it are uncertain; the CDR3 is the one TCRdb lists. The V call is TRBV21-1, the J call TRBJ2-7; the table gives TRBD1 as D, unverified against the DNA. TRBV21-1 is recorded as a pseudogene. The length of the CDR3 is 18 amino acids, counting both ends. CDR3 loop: CASNSVGTGNRAEVEQYF.

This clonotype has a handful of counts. CDR3 region: CASSHSKSFEAFF. CDR3 DNA: TGTGCCAGCAGCCATTCCAAAAGCTTCGAAGCTTTCTTT. This chain links TRBV4-2 with TRBJ1-1; no clear D gene. V was trimmed by 3 bases and J by 8 bases, leaving 13 bases between them. This CDR3 is 13 amino acids long. The germline V gene encodes CDR1 LGHNA and CDR2 YNFKEQ.

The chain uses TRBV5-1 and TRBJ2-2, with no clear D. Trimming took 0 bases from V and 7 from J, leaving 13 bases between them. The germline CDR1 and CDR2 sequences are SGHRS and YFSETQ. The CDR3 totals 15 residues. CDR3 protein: CASSLEDGRFGELFF. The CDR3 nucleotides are TGCGCCAGCAGCTTGGAGGACGGGCGGTTCGGGGAGCTGTTTTTT.

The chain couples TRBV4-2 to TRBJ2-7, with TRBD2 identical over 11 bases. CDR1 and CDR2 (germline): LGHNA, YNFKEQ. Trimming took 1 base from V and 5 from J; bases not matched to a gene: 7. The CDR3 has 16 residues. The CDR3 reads CASSQGYSGRAHEQYF. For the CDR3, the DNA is TGTGCCAGCAGCCAAGGGTATAGCGGGAGGGCCCACGAGCAGTACTTC.

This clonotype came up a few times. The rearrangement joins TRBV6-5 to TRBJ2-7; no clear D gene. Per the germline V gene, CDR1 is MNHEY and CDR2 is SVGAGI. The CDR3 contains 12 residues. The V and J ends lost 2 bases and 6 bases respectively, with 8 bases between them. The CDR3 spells CASSYGPTEQYF. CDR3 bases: TGTGCCAGCAGTTACGGACCAACCGAGCAGTACTTC.

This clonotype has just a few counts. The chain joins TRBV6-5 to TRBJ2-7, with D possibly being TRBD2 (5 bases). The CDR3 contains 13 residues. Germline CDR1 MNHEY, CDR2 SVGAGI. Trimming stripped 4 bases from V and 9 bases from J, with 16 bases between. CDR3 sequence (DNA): TGTGCCAGCAGTTCCGTAGCGCGGCCGAGGCAGTACTTC. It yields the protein CASSSVARPRQYF.

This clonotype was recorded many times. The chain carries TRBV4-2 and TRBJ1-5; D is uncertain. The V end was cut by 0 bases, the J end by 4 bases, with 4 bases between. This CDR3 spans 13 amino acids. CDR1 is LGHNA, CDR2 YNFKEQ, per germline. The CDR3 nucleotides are TGTGCCAGCAGCCAAGAATGGAATCAGCCCCAGCATTTT. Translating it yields CASSQEWNQPQHF.